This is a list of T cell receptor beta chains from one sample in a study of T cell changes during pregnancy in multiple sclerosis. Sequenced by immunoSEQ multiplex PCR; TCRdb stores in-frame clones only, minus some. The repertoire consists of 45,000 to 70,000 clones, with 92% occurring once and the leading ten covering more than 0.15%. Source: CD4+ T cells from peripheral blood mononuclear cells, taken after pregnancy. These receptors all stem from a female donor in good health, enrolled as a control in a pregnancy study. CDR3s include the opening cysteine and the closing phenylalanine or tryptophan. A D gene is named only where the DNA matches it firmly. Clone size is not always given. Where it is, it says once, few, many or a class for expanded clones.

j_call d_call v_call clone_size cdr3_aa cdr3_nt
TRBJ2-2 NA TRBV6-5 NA CASSYQTGSNTGELFF TGTGCCAGCAGTTACCAGACAGGCTCTAATACCGGGGAGCTGTTTTTT
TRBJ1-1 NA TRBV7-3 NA CASRQNAGGSTEAFF TGTGCCAGCAGACAAAACGCCGGGGGGAGCACTGAAGCTTTCTTT
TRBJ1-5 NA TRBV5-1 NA CASSLLGGNQPQHF TGCGCCAGCAGCTTGTTGGGGGGGAATCAGCCCCAGCATTTT
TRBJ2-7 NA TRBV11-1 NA CASSLGRWGEQYF TGTGCCAGCAGCTTGGGGAGATGGGGCGAGCAGTACTTC
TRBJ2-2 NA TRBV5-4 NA CASSLMISRGGTGELFF TGTGCCAGCAGCTTAATGATAAGCCGGGGAGGCACCGGGGAGCTGTTTTTT
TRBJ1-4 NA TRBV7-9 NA CASSLGEGQRNEKLFF TGTGCCAGCAGCTTAGGGGAAGGACAGAGAAATGAAAAACTGTTTTTT
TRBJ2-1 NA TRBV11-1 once CASSLEARESHEQFF TGTGCCAGCAGCTTAGAGGCCAGGGAATCCCATGAGCAGTTCTTC
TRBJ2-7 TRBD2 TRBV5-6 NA CASSVVAGGFYEQYF TGTGCCAGCAGCGTGGTAGCGGGGGGATTCTACGAGCAGTACTTC
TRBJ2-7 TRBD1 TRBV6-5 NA CASSYGDRATEQYF TGTGCCAGCAGTTACGGAGACAGGGCCACCGAGCAGTACTTC
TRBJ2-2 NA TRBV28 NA CASMREGELFF TGTGCCAGCATGCGGGAAGGGGAGCTGTTTTTT
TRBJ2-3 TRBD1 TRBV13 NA CASRRRGQGGTDTQYF TGTGCCAGCAGGAGGAGGGGACAGGGGGGCACAGATACGCAGTATTTT
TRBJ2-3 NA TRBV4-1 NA CASSPTSTDTQYF TGCGCCAGCAGCCCTACGAGCACAGATACGCAGTATTTT
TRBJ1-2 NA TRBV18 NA CASSPQNRDTGGYTF TGTGCCAGCTCCCCTCAAAACAGGGATACGGGTGGCTACACCTTC
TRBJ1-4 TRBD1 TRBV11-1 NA CASSLYRGANEKLFF TGTGCCAGCAGCTTATACAGGGGAGCTAATGAAAAACTGTTTTTT
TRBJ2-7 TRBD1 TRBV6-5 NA CASSPDRGPTYEQYF TGTGCCAGCAGTCCCGACAGGGGGCCGACCTACGAGCAGTACTTC
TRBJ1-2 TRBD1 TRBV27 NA CASSPTGQGVRGYGYTF TGTGCCAGCAGTCCTACGGGACAGGGAGTAAGGGGCTATGGCTACACCTTC
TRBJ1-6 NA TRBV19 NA CASKVTISSYNSPLHF TGTGCCAGTAAGGTGACAATAAGCTCCTATAATTCACCCCTCCACTTT
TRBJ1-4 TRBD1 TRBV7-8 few CASSLERRDRGYLTNEKLFF TGTGCCAGCAGCTTAGAAAGACGCGACAGGGGGTATTTAACTAATGAAAAACTGTTTTTT
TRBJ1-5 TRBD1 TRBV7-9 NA CASSLAQGGQPQHF TGTGCCAGCAGCTTAGCCCAGGGGGGTCAGCCCCAGCATTTT
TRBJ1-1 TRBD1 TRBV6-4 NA CASSRGFGTEAFF TGTGCCAGCAGCAGGGGGTTTGGCACTGAAGCTTTCTTT
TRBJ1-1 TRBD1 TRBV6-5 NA CASRRQGGTEAFF TGTGCCAGCAGGAGACAGGGGGGCACTGAAGCTTTCTTT
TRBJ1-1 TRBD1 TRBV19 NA CASSDRGLDTEAFF TGTGCCAGTAGCGACAGGGGGTTGGACACTGAAGCTTTCTTT
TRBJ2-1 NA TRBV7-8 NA CASTPSRSGYNEQFF TGTGCCAGCACCCCGTCCAGGAGCGGATACAATGAGCAGTTCTTC
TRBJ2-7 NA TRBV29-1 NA CSAIDRRSSYEQYF TGCAGCGCAATCGACAGGCGTAGCTCCTACGAGCAGTACTTC